The present TCR beta chain was sequenced within a study of low-dose radiotherapy and immunotherapy resistance in tumors. Study overall: Cohort 1 got 0.5 Gy per fraction every 2 weeks, 6.5 Gy in total.

Primers targeting TRAV and TRBV primed first-strand cDNA, covering alpha and beta chains. A roughly 20-cycle PCR with a constant-region primer and V-primer adapter amplified TCRs. TCRdb redid the calling of the reads with MiXCR, one entry per CDR3 protein. Of about 64,000 distinct CDR3 sequences listed, about a quarter are singletons. Time point in this sample: before trial treatment. Each donor was administered nivolumab, ipilimumab, aspirin, low-dose cyclophosphamide and low-dose radiotherapy. Inclusion covered patients whose advanced solid tumors lacked tumor-infiltrating lymphocytes. CDR3 length: 15 residues. With 5 bases clipped from V and 4 bases from J, the junction kept 9 bases outside the gene matches.

Sequences were derived from PBMCs, sampled before treatment. The chain employs TRBV12-3 or TRBV12-4 and TRBJ2-7; 9 bases are a match to TRBD1. The receptor's source is a male donor with rectosigmoid adenocarcinoma. This CDR3 is CASSASGQGLYEQYF. The CDR3 coding sequence is TGTGCCAGCAGTGCATCGGGACAGGGCCTTTACGAGCAGTACTTC.